This T cell receptor (beta chain) stems from a study of blood T cell repertoires in COVID-19 (dated by TCRdb to about 2020). About the full investigation: The collaborator samples originated in the United States, Italy and Spain and spanned the acute and convalescent phases of COVID-19. Sample metadata almost always included a de-identified subject ID, COVID-19 status, age in years and sex. The repertoires were released in a freely available public database meant as a resource for research on the immune response to SARS-CoV-2. Samples were obtained from the ongoing ImmuneRACE study (first 160 participants) and from over 1,000 subjects provided by 6 global collaborators. Subjects who had been exposed to COVID-19, were actively infected with it, or had recovered from it provided the deeply sampled blood TCRbeta repertoires that made up the dataset. The material from the prospective study consisted of cDNA or gDNA derived from T cells, B-cell-depleted T cells, or PBMCs. Where HLA class I and class II types were available, the types were taken from metadata supplied by the sample provider, not from assay-based typing. Here is what the overall study found, with its caveats: The quantity of clinical and demographic metadata differed by source and by participant and was supplied without curation.

Samples from volunteer blood donors who had recovered from COVID-19 were contributed by a second Seattle source. Whole blood was collected in K2EDTA tubes by collaborating institutions according to the institutions' own protocols. For TCRbeta analysis, collaborator samples were shipped as frozen whole blood, as isolated PBMCs, or as DNA extracted from either sample type. Of note for this clone: Its antigen is currently not known. One base away there is no much larger clone; base qualities are not given.

The germline V and J ends show losses of 11 bases and 4 bases respectively, and no gene match explains 2 bases of the junction. The germline V gene encodes CDR1 LNHDA and CDR2 SQIVND (reference sequence). The CDR3, cysteine through phenylalanine, is 11 amino acids long. CDR3 DNA only is kept here, 33 bases in frame from base 1. The immunoSEQ Assay, a bias-controlled multiplex PCR, was used to amplify TCRbeta CDR3 regions from genomic DNA. In the paper's pipeline: The number of nucleated cells in each sample was estimated by amplification of reference gene primers within the assay. Sequence reads were collapsed and filtered to measure the absolute abundance of every unique TCRbeta CDR3 rearrangement. For each sample, productive Simpson clonality was calculated as the square root of Simpson's diversity index across productive rearrangements. In its TCRdb copy, this immuneACCESS table keeps in-frame sequences only and misses some clones. Where compared with another copy, unresolved V genes explain less than half of these, and the others have no known cause. V and J calls and clone size are given by that table; D and trimming were obtained from the DNA. This sample holds under 300,000 clones; around 90% were observed only once. The top ten clones comprise about 7% of the sample.

The specimen sequenced was peripheral blood. The rearrangement joined TRBV19 to TRBJ1-2; 9 central bases correspond to TRBD1. The receptor comes from a man in his sixties who had recovered from COVID-19. The DNA sequence reads TGTGCCGGGGGACAGGGCTATGGCTACACCTTC. Its coded protein is CAGGQGYGYTF.